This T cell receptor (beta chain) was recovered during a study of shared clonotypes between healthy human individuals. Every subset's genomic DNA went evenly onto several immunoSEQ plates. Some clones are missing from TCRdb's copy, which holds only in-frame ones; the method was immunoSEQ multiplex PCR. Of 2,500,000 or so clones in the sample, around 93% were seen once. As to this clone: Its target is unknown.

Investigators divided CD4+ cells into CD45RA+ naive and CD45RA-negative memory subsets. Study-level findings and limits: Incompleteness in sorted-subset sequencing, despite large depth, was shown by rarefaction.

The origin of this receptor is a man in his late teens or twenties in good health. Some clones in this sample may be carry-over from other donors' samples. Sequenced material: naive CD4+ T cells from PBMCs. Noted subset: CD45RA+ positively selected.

The CDR3 sequence: CASSVGSPFF. The CDR3 region has the DNA TGTGCCAGCAGTGTTGGTAGCCCGTTCTTC. J is TRBJ2-1 and V is TRBV2; D gene ambiguous. Germline V gene sequence: CDR1 SNHLY, CDR2 FYNNEI. With 4 bases removed from V and 15 bases from J, the gap between germline ends came to 10 bases. The CDR3 is made up of 10 amino acids.